This entry is about one T cell receptor (beta chain). One base away lies a much larger clone, so this may be a sequencing read error. TCRdb itself ran the multiplex PCR reads through MiXCR, one entry per CDR3 protein. This repertoire shows about 110,000 distinct CDR3 sequences, around 30% found once; its top ten account for approximately 5.2%. This entry belongs to a study of breast tumors, draining lymph nodes, adjacent tissues. Axillary draining lymph nodes of breast cancer patients supplied the node samples. The CDR3 runs 14 residues. The germline V gene encodes CDR1 MDHEN and CDR2 SYDVKM. Sequenced material: axillary lymph node tissue. The V call is TRBV28, the J call TRBJ2-3; weak D call: TRBD1 (6 bases). The TCR was taken from a female donor with breast cancer. Some clones in this sample may be carry-over from other donors' samples. The CDR3 DNA reads TGTGCCAGCAGTTTAGGGACACTCACAGGTACGCAGTATTTT. It yields the protein CASSLGTLTGTQYF.